Listed below are T cell receptor beta chains from one sample, sequenced in a study of cytomegalovirus exposure and HLA in healthy donors. The data were produced by immunoSEQ multiplex PCR, yet TCRdb's version contains in-frame clones alone and is incomplete. The sample carries about 200,000 clones, over 75% recorded once. The sequenced material came from PBMCs. These receptors originate from a woman aged 30 to 39 in good health and CMV-seronegative. CDR3s include the opening cysteine and the closing phenylalanine or tryptophan. D genes are given only for firm matches. Not every row has a clone size; where given, it reads once, few, many or a size class.

>14|NA|NA|TRBV10-3|TRBJ2-3
CAIGVGAVIDTQYF
TGTGCCATTGGAGTAGGGGCTGTTATAGATACGCAGTATTTT
>14|NA|NA|TRBV9|TRBJ2-3
CASSEQRGTDTQYF
TGTGCCAGCAGCGAGCAGCGGGGCACAGATACGCAGTATTTT
>16|NA|TRBD1|TRBV5-1|TRBJ2-7
CASSPGAGGIGYEQYF
TGCGCCAGCAGCCCCGGCGCAGGGGGCATCGGGTACGAGCAGTACTTC
>16|NA|TRBD2|TRBV7-2|TRBJ2-1
CASSPTGGRGINEQFF
TGTGCCAGCAGCCCAACCGGCGGGAGAGGAATCAATGAGCAGTTCTTC
>16|NA|TRBD1|TRBV5-1|TRBJ2-1
CASTVFDRGNYNEQFF
TGCGCCAGCACCGTATTTGACAGGGGGAACTACAATGAGCAGTTCTTC
>13|NA|NA|TRBV5-1|TRBJ1-2
CASSFDGAYGYTF
TGCGCCAGCAGCTTCGACGGAGCCTATGGCTACACCTTC
>16|NA|TRBD2|TRBV5-1|TRBJ2-1
CASSRTWTGGYNEQFF
TGCGCCAGCAGCCGAACTTGGACGGGGGGTTACAATGAGCAGTTCTTC
>15|NA|TRBD2|TRBV4-1|TRBJ2-7
CASSQSSGGLYEQYF
TGCGCCAGCAGCCAGAGTAGCGGGGGTCTATACGAGCAGTACTTC
>15|NA|TRBD1|TRBV27|TRBJ1-4
CASSANRGPNEKLFF
TGTGCCAGCAGTGCTAACAGGGGGCCTAATGAAAAACTGTTTTTT
>15|NA|TRBD2|TRBV7-9|TRBJ2-5
CASSPYGRAEETQYF
TGTGCCAGCAGCCCGTACGGGAGGGCCGAGGAGACCCAGTACTTC
>15|NA|NA|TRBV14|TRBJ1-3
CASSRGHPSGNTIYF
TGTGCCAGCAGCCGAGGGCACCCCTCTGGAAACACCATATATTTT
>16|NA|NA|TRBV7-9|TRBJ2-1
CASRQGGGSSYNEQFF
TGTGCCAGCAGGCAAGGGGGGGGGAGTTCCTACAATGAGCAGTTCTTC
>16|NA|NA|TRBV29-1|TRBJ1-4
CSAVSTTGTLNEKLFF
TGCAGCGCTGTGAGCACTACCGGGACATTGAATGAAAAACTGTTTTTT
>14|NA|TRBD1|TRBV28|TRBJ2-7
CASNEPNRGYEQYF
TGTGCCAGCAACGAACCGAACAGGGGCTACGAGCAGTACTTC
>14|NA|NA|TRBV19|TRBJ1-4
CASSIDRGGEKLFF
TGTGCCAGTAGTATAGACCGGGGTGGGGAAAAACTGTTTTTT
>13|NA|TRBD1|TRBV11-2|TRBJ1-1
CASSLQGDTEAFF
TGTGCCAGCAGCTTACAGGGGGACACTGAAGCTTTCTTT
>17|NA|TRBD2|TRBV5-1|TRBJ2-6
CASSLVGLASGANVLTF
TGCGCCAGCAGCTTGGTGGGACTAGCATCTGGGGCCAACGTCCTGACTTTC
>14|NA|NA|TRBV7-9|TRBJ2-3
CASELRGGPDTQYF
TGTGCCAGCGAGTTGCGCGGGGGCCCAGATACGCAGTATTTT
>16|few|NA|TRBV5-1|TRBJ2-1
CASSWTLREPYNEQFF
TGCGCCAGCAGCTGGACTCTTCGGGAACCCTACAATGAGCAGTTCTTC
>16|NA|TRBD2|TRBV5-1|TRBJ2-7
CASSYLGREISYEQYF
TGCGCCAGCAGCTATCTCGGGCGGGAGATCTCCTACGAGCAGTACTTC
>13|NA|TRBD2|TRBV7-3|TRBJ2-5
CASSHGGAETQYF
TGTGCCAGCAGCCACGGGGGGGCGGAGACCCAGTACTTC
>15|NA|TRBD1|TRBV7-2|TRBJ1-6
CASSLVGQAYSPLHF
TGTGCCAGCAGCTTGGTGGGACAGGCTTATTCACCCCTCCACTTT